Below, one T cell receptor (beta chain) is given with its context. Time point denoted: newly diagnosed GD, antithyroid drugs for less than 3 months. From PBMCs, RNA was extracted and then used to make the TCR library. Germline V gene lookup returns CDR1 SSHAT and CDR2 FNYEAQ (reference sequence). V shed 1 base and J shed 6 bases, with 9 bases lying between them. The CDR3 spans 14 residues. The entry originates in a study of regulatory T cells in long-lasting Graves disease. Construction of the TCR beta libraries employed iRepertoire HTBI primers in conjunction with Arm-PCR of CDR3 regions. MiXCR, run by TCRdb on the multiplex PCR reads, gives a single entry per CDR3 protein. Of roughly 500,000 distinct CDR3 sequences listed, approximately 13% are singletons. These records were also assigned to another study, of T cells in Graves' hyperthyroidism and ophthalmopathy.

The sequencing here drew on peripheral blood mononuclear cells (PBMCs), taken at new diagnosis, from a patient treated with antithyroid drugs. The genes are TRBV7-7 and TRBJ2-2; D unclear. The sequence was obtained from a man aged 30-40 years with Graves disease. The CDR3 DNA reads as TGTGCCAGCAGCTTAGTCCCGACCGCCGGGGAGCTGTTTTTT. Amino acids: CASSLVPTAGELFF.